A single sample gave rise to the 22 T cell receptor beta chains below, sequenced in a study of human T cells and chemical hapten exposure. TCRdb fed the RACE reads into MiXCR, producing one record per CDR3 protein. The table shows tens of thousands of distinct CDR3 sequences, with less than 8% occurring only once. The time point here: patch test 2, 6 weeks after DPC sensitization. Treatment: therapeutic diphenylcyclopropenone sensitization with weekly scalp DPC. The sample was whole blood, taken in connection with sensitization to the hapten diphenylcyclopropenone (DPC). Every receptor here comes from a young woman with alopecia areata. Some clones in this sample may be carry-over from other donors' samples.

This chain joins TRBV18 and TRBJ1-1; D gene unclear. V was shortened by 0 bases and J by 2 bases, with 10 bases between the two germline ends. There are 15 residues in the CDR3. Germline CDR1 is KGHSH and CDR2 is LQKENI. CDR3 sequence reads: CASSPPLALNTEAFF. The DNA of the CDR3 is TGTGCCAGCTCACCACCGCTAGCTTTAAACACTGAAGCTTTCTTT.

This clonotype has only a few counts. The genes are TRBV11-3 and TRBJ1-1; D gene uncertain. The CDR3 runs 14 residues. The germline V gene encodes CDR1 SGHNT and CDR2 YENEEA. The V end lost 0 bases, the J end lost 0 bases, and 5 bases lay between the germline ends. The CDR3 spells CASSLEGMNTEAFF. In DNA, the CDR3 is TGTGCCAGCAGCTTAGAGGGTATGAACACTGAAGCTTTCTTT.

This chain uses TRBV29-1 with TRBJ2-5, with no clear D. V was pared by 6 bases and J by 1 base, with 9 bases between. Germline V gene data show CDR1 as SQVTM and CDR2 as ANQGSEA. The CDR3 is 12 amino acids. CDR3 in DNA: TGCAGCGTCGGACGGAGCCAAGAGACCCAGTACTTC. Its translation: CSVGRSQETQYF.

Ten or more counts support this clonotype. This chain uses TRBV7-3 with TRBJ2-6; TRBD2 agrees at 11 bases. CDR1 and CDR2 (germline): SGHTA, FQGTGA. The V gene end was trimmed by 2 bases and the J gene end by 2 bases; junction bases not matched to a gene: 5. CDR3 length equals 18 residues. Here the CDR3 reads CASSLRSGGAPGANVLTF. CDR3 nucleotide sequence: TGTGCCAGCAGCTTACGTAGCGGGGGGGCCCCTGGGGCCAACGTCCTGACTTTC.

This clonotype was counted many times. The rearrangement joins TRBV2 to TRBJ2-7; 11 bases fit TRBD1. Losses at the gene ends were 7 bases for V and 3 bases for J; bases not matched to a gene: 8. CDR1 and CDR2 from the germline V gene are SNHLY and FYNNEI. The CDR3 consists of 15 residues. This chain's CDR3 is CASNRPGQGVYEQYF. The CDR3 DNA reads as TGTGCCAGCAACCGACCGGGACAGGGGGTCTACGAGCAGTACTTC.

This clonotype was picked up many times. The rearrangement uses TRBV12-3 or TRBV12-4 and TRBJ2-1; 8 bases line up with TRBD1. J lost 8 bases, V lost 8 bases, and 17 bases had no gene match. The CDR3 totals 16 residues. The CDR3 sequence is CASRPGSRTGIHEQFF. CDR3 nucleotides: TGTGCCAGCCGCCCTGGGAGCCGGACAGGGATCCATGAGCAGTTCTTC.

This clonotype was counted ten times or more. CDR3 region: CASSDNSRPQFF. Written as DNA, the CDR3 is TGTGCCAGCAGTGATAATAGCAGGCCTCAGTTCTTC. The V and J genes are TRBV2 and TRBJ2-1; the D is unclear. The CDR3 spans 12 residues. The ends were cut back, 3 bases at V and 13 bases at J, with 13 bases in the middle. The V gene's germline CDR1 is SNHLY and CDR2 FYNNEI.

This clonotype was seen repeatedly, ten times or more. The chain links TRBV29-1 to TRBJ1-1; D gene uncertain. The length of the CDR3 is 14 residues. Trimming removed 1 base from V and 1 base from J, with 10 bases in between. Germline V CDR1 and CDR2: SQVTM, ANQGSEA. The CDR3 coding sequence is TGCAGCGTTGAAGGCCCGGGCTGGAACACTGAAGCTTTCTTT. Residues: CSVEGPGWNTEAFF. Looking up the rest from reference TRBV29-1 and TRBJ1-1 gives the full variable domain: SAVISQKPSRDICQRGTSLTIQCQVDSQVTMMFWYRQQPGQSLTLIATANQGSEATYESGFVIDKFPISRPNLTFSTLTVSNMSPEDSSIYLCSVEGPGWNTEAFFGQGTRLTVV.

This clonotype was counted between two and nine times. The chain links TRBV6-6 to TRBJ1-2, with TRBD1 identical over 9 bases. The V gene end was trimmed by 6 bases and the J gene end by 8 bases; junction bases not matched to a gene: 13. The CDR3 covers 15 residues. Looked up from germline, CDR1 is MNHNY and CDR2 is SVGAGI (reference sequence). CDR3 DNA: TGTGCCAGCAGACTTACCGGGACAGGGATAGTAGGCTACACCTTC. Translating gives CASRLTGTGIVGYTF.

The table lists this clonotype with many counts. The V gene is TRBV20-1, the J gene TRBJ2-7, with 12 nucleotides matching TRBD2. In germline, CDR1 is DFQATT, CDR2 SNEGSKA (reference sequence). The length of the CDR3 is 15 residues. Trimming took 5 bases from V and 2 from J; bases not matched to a gene: 7. The CDR3 sequence: CSAPSTSGGTYEQYF. The CDR3 DNA sequence: TGCAGTGCTCCCTCGACTAGCGGGGGAACCTACGAGCAGTACTTC.

This clonotype came up a few times. The chain carries TRBV20-1 and TRBJ2-1; TRBD2 agrees at 11 bases. The ends lost 5 bases at V and 7 bases at J; junction bases unmatched: 10. This CDR3 comprises 15 residues. Germline CDR1 reads DFQATT; CDR2 reads SNEGSKA (reference sequence). In nucleotides, the CDR3 is TGCAGTGCTCCTGTAGCGGGGGGGCCGAATAATGAGCAGTTCTTC. It specifies CSAPVAGGPNNEQFF.

This clonotype has ten or more counts. J is TRBJ2-7 and V is TRBV6-1, with 8 positions matching TRBD1. Trimming removed 5 bases from V and 1 base from J; junction bases left unmatched: 1. Germline CDR1 reads MNHNS; CDR2 reads SASEGT. This CDR3 contains 13 residues. The CDR3 protein is CASSHRGSYEQYF. The CDR3 DNA reads as TGTGCCAGCAGTCACAGGGGGTCCTACGAGCAGTACTTC.

There are many counts of this clonotype. This sequence joins TRBV10-1 and TRBJ2-7; 9 bases align to TRBD2. From germline, CDR1 is WNHNN and CDR2 SYGVQD (reference sequence). V lost 5 bases, J lost 6 bases, and 8 bases stayed unmatched. This CDR3 is 14 amino acids long. CDR3: CASSPSGAAFEQYF. The CDR3 DNA follows: TGCGCCAGCAGTCCTAGCGGGGCGGCGTTCGAGCAGTACTTC.

This clonotype was picked up many times. The gene calls are TRBV20-1 and TRBJ2-3; 12 bases match TRBD2. V shed 1 base, J shed 4 bases, and the junction held 12 bases outside the gene matches. The CDR3 is 18 amino acids. CDR1 is DFQATT, CDR2 SNEGSKA, per germline (reference sequence). CDR3 residues: CSARAHASGGAIPDTQYF. CDR3 DNA: TGCAGTGCTAGAGCCCACGCTAGCGGGGGGGCTATCCCAGATACGCAGTATTTT.

This clonotype was seen ten or more times. This sequence joins TRBV5-6 and TRBJ2-3; D may be TRBD2 (5 bases). Germline CDR1 reads SGHDT; CDR2 reads YYEEEE. Trimming removed 0 bases from V and 9 bases from J, with 11 bases in between. The CDR3 spans 13 residues. CDR3 DNA sequence: TGTGCCAGCAGCTTGGCCGTTTCGGGGACGCAGTATTTT. Translation gives CASSLAVSGTQYF.

This clonotype was observed many times. This chain links TRBV2 with TRBJ2-1; unclear D gene. Trimming left V 6 bases short and J 2 bases short, with 11 bases between. The CDR3 totals 14 residues. Per germline, CDR1 SNHLY and CDR2 FYNNEI. The CDR3 DNA follows: TGTGCCAGCAGCACTCCATACCCCTACAATGAGCAGTTCTTC. It specifies CASSTPYPYNEQFF.

This clonotype was found many times. The rearrangement uses TRBV7-9 and TRBJ2-7; no definite D call. V lost 1 base to trimming and J lost 3 bases, with 4 bases between them. The CDR3 runs 12 residues. Germline CDR1 and CDR2: SEHNR and FQNEAQ (reference sequence). The CDR3 coding sequence is TGTGCCAGCAGCTTAGAAGTCTACGAGCAGTACTTC. Translated, it gives CASSLEVYEQYF.

This clonotype was counted ten times or more. The gene calls are TRBV7-9 and TRBJ1-6; D might be TRBD1 (5 bases). The ends were cut back, 4 bases at V and 10 bases at J, with 11 bases in the middle. Germline CDR1 and CDR2: SEHNR and FQNEAQ (reference sequence). The CDR3 runs to 13 residues. The DNA of the CDR3 is TGTGCCAGCAGCTCAGAGAGGGGCTCACCCCTCCACTTT. Its translation is CASSSERGSPLHF.

The chain is built from TRBV5-1 and TRBJ1-1, with D possibly being TRBD1 (5 bases). Trimming pared 4 bases from V and 4 bases from J, leaving 11 bases between. The CDR3 is 13 residues long. Germline-derived CDR1 and CDR2 are SGHRS and YFSETQ. Here the CDR3 DNA reads TGCGCCAGCAGCGCTGGGGGAGCCACTGAAGCTTTCTTT. Its translation: CASSAGGATEAFF.

This clonotype was counted between two and nine times. The rearrangement uses TRBV2 and TRBJ2-3; D unresolved. The V end was cut by 3 bases, the J end by 2 bases, with 9 bases between. CDR1 and CDR2 (germline): SNHLY, FYNNEI. The CDR3 consists of 14 residues. CDR3 nucleotide sequence: TGTGCCAGCAGTGACTCGACTGTCACAGATACGCAGTATTTT. Protein product: CASSDSTVTDTQYF.

This clonotype has ten or more counts. This sequence joins TRBV5-1 and TRBJ2-1, with 7 bases lining up with TRBD1. The germline gives CDR1 SGHRS, CDR2 YFSETQ. This CDR3 region has 15 residues. J was trimmed by 0 bases and V by 1 base; bases with no gene match: 1. The CDR3 DNA is TGCGCCAGCAGCTTGAGGGGGCTCTCCTACAATGAGCAGTTCTTC. This gives the protein CASSLRGLSYNEQFF. Supplemented by reference TRBV5-1 and TRBJ2-1, the full variable domain reads KAGVTQTPRYLIKTRGQQVTLSCSPISGHRSVSWYQQTPGQGLQFLFEYFSETQRNKGNFPGRFSGRQFSNSRSEMNVSTLELGDSALYLCASSLRGLSYNEQFFGPGTRLTVL.

This clonotype was seen a few times. CDR3 residues: CSGLGTSGSYNEQFF. The CDR3, as DNA: TGCAGCGGCTTGGGGACTAGCGGGTCTTACAATGAGCAGTTCTTC. The V and J genes are TRBV29-1 and TRBJ2-1, with 12 bases fitting TRBD2. Germline V CDR1 and CDR2: SQVTM, ANQGSEA. The trim removed 7 bases at V and 4 bases at J, leaving 8 bases unmatched. This CDR3 has 15 amino acids.